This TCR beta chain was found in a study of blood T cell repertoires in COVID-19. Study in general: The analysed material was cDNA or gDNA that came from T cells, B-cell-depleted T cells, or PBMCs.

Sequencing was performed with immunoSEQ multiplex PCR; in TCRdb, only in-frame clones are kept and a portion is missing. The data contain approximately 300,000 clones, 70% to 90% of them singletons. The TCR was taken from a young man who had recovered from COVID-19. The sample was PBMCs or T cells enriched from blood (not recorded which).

CDR3 sequence (DNA): TGTGCCAGCACAAGAGGCGCAGGGGATCAGGCCTACGAGCAGTACTTC. Translation: CASTRGAGDQAYEQYF. The chain is built from TRBV5-5 and TRBJ2-7, with TRBD1 as a possible D gene (6 bases). Trimming left V 6 bases short and J 2 bases short, with 21 bases between. The CDR3 consists of 16 residues. The germline CDR1 and CDR2 sequences are SGHKS and YYEKEE (reference sequence).